This TCR beta chain stems from a study of cytomegalovirus exposure and HLA in healthy donors. In the study overall: The Caucasian-associated ancestry cluster held about 80% of 398 genotyped donors. Findings and limits, study-wide: Most TCR sequences were uncommon, yet certain public TCRs appeared in many donors.

PCR used 60 Vbeta primers and 13 Jbeta primers. Some clones are missing from TCRdb's copy, which holds only in-frame ones; the method was immunoSEQ multiplex PCR. The table records 150,000 to 200,000 clones, around 73% of them present only once. In this sample, this clone turned up a few times. Its matching antigen is unknown. Trimming pared 4 bases from V and 1 base from J, leaving 8 bases between. Germline V gene sequence: CDR1 SGHNT, CDR2 YYREEE (reference sequence). The length of the CDR3 is 13 residues. V is TRBV5-4 and J is TRBJ1-1, with D perhaps TRBD1 (5 bases). The sequencing sample was made of PBMCs. The sequence came from a woman between 18 and 29 years old in good health and CMV-seropositive. CDR3 loop: CASSLDRNTEAFF. Here the CDR3 DNA reads TGTGCCAGCAGCCTTGACAGGAACACTGAAGCTTTCTTT.